This T cell receptor beta chain is from a study of technical replicates of blood from a handful of donors. The assay was immunoSEQ multiplex PCR, and TCRdb's table has in-frame clones only and misses some. The sample lists some 94,000 clones, about 95% occurring once. This clone was seen only once. Trimming stripped 4 bases from V and 7 bases from J, with 28 bases between. Germline V CDR1 and CDR2: SGHNT, YENEEA. This CDR3 comprises 19 residues. The sample consisted of T cells isolated from PBMCs. The receptor comes from a human donor in good health. The V and J genes are TRBV11-3 and TRBJ2-2; D remains ambiguous. The CDR3: CASSSNPPMSMHMIGELFF. The CDR3 region has the DNA TGTGCCAGCAGCTCAAACCCCCCGATGAGTATGCATATGATCGGGGAGCTGTTTTTT.